These 27 T cell receptor beta chains were sequenced from one sample in a study of cytomegalovirus exposure and HLA in healthy donors. 60 Vbeta and 13 Jbeta primers were used in PCR. Using immunoSEQ multiplex PCR, the repertoire was profiled, and TCRdb retains in-frame clones only, with some absent. The sample carries 110,000 to 150,000 clones, approximately 79% recorded once. Sequenced sample: PBMCs. The receptor source for this set is a man aged 18 to 29 in good health and CMV-seropositive.

This sequence joins TRBV9 and TRBJ2-3; 9 bases match TRBD2. Germline-derived CDR1 and CDR2 are SGDLS and YYNGEE. The J segment lost 9 bases and the V segment lost 0 bases, leaving 14 bases of the junction unmatched. There are 17 residues in the CDR3. In DNA, the CDR3 is TGTGCCAGCAGCGTAGGGGGAACGGCTAGCGGGATGCAAACGCAGTATTTT. Translating gives CASSVGGTASGMQTQYF.

The rearrangement uses TRBV27 and TRBJ2-7; TRBD1 agrees at 8 bases. With 5 bases clipped from V and 8 bases from J, the junction kept 8 bases outside the gene matches. The CDR3 has 13 amino acids. From germline, CDR1 is MNHEY and CDR2 SMNVEV (reference sequence). The CDR3 bases are TGTGCCAGCAGTCCCGGACAGGGAACTCAGCAGTACTTC. Translation: CASSPGQGTQQYF.

The J gene is TRBJ2-7, the V gene TRBV23-1, with 7 bases fitting TRBD1. TRBV23-1 is assigned to the ORF class and has an uncertain function. The CDR3 has 15 amino acids. The junction had 8 bases not matched to a gene; V was cut back by 3 bases and J by 3 bases. Here the CDR3 DNA reads TGCGCCAGCAGTCAGGCTAGGGACAGAATCTACGAGCAGTACTTC. Protein: CASSQARDRIYEQYF.

The chain has TRBV18 and TRBJ2-1; 9 bases are a match to TRBD1. CDR3 length equals 16 residues. V lost 6 bases, J lost 3 bases, and 9 bases stayed unmatched. The germline CDR1 and CDR2 sequences are KGHSH and LQKENI. CDR3 sequence: CASSSRGTGFYNEQFF. Written as DNA, the CDR3 is TGTGCCAGCTCCTCACGTGGGACAGGGTTCTACAATGAGCAGTTCTTC. The variable domain in full, completed from reference TRBV18 and TRBJ2-1, reads NAGVMQNPRHLVRRRGQEARLRCSPMKGHSHVYWYRQLPEEGLKFMVYLQKENIIDESGMPKERFSAEFPKEGPSILRIQQVVRGDSAAYFCASSSRGTGFYNEQFFGPGTRLTVL.

The chain uses TRBV11-2 and TRBJ2-1; D perhaps matches TRBD1 (6 bases). The CDR3 is made up of 15 amino acids. The V gene's germline CDR1 is SGHAT and CDR2 FQNNGV. V was cut by 2 bases and J by 9 bases, with 17 bases left in between. Written as DNA, the CDR3 is TGTGCCAGCAGCTTACGGGACACAGTTCAGGGTGAGCAGTTCTTC. Its translation is CASSLRDTVQGEQFF.

The V and J genes are TRBV5-1 and TRBJ2-1; perhaps TRBD2 as D (5 bases). Germline-derived CDR1 and CDR2 are SGHRS and YFSETQ. Trimming pared 0 bases from V and 9 bases from J, leaving 16 bases between. The CDR3 is 15 amino acids. CDR3 bases: TGCGCCAGCAGCTTGGCTAGCCTACCGGCCGGTGAGCAGTTCTTC. Residues: CASSLASLPAGEQFF.

This rearrangement joins TRBV28 to TRBJ2-3; D is perhaps TRBD1 (6 bases). The germline gives CDR1 MDHEN, CDR2 SYDVKM. This CDR3 spans 14 amino acids. V was clipped by 5 bases and J by 4 bases, with 13 bases between them. The CDR3 bases are TGTGCCAGCAGTCCGACAGGAGTACCAGATACGCAGTATTTT. Translation gives CASSPTGVPDTQYF.

The chain joins TRBV5-1 to TRBJ2-5; 7 bases are a match to TRBD1. The DNA matches TRBJ2-7 better at its end, which makes the J call doubtful. The V gene's germline CDR1 is SGHRS and CDR2 YFSETQ. This CDR3 has 15 amino acids. The DNA of the CDR3 is TGCGCCAGCAGACTCGGAAGGGACAGCTCCTACGAGCAGTACTTC. It specifies CASRLGRDSSYEQYF.

J is TRBJ1-6 and V is TRBV6-6; no reliable D call. Trimming took 11 bases from V and 1 from J, leaving 6 bases between them. The V gene's germline CDR1 is MNHNY and CDR2 SVGAGI (reference sequence). This CDR3 is built from 12 residues. CDR3 loop: CACGSYNSPLHF. The CDR3 region has the DNA TGTGCCTGCGGTTCCTATAATTCACCCCTCCACTTT.

This clone is a singleton in its sample. This rearrangement joins TRBV13 to TRBJ2-1; 13 positions agree with TRBD2. Trimming removed 5 bases from V and 3 bases from J; junction bases left unmatched: 7. CDR3 size: 17 residues. Germline V gene data show CDR1 as PRHDT and CDR2 as FYEKMQ (reference sequence). CDR3 residues: CASSARLAGGYYNEQFF. The DNA of the CDR3 is TGTGCCAGCAGCGCGAGACTAGCGGGAGGTTACTACAATGAGCAGTTCTTC.

This chain connects TRBV6-4 to TRBJ2-3; 12 bases line up with TRBD1. The CDR3 totals 18 residues. Germline lookup yields CDR1 MRHNA and CDR2 SNTAGT. V trimming: 4 bases; J trimming: 4 bases; junction bases outside the gene matches: 12. CDR3 sequence: CASSVLPGQGANADTQYF. The DNA of the CDR3 is TGTGCCAGCAGTGTGCTCCCGGGACAGGGGGCGAATGCAGATACGCAGTATTTT.

This clone was seen a handful of times. The chain uses TRBV5-8 and TRBJ2-3, with unresolved D. The CDR3 extends over 15 amino acids. Trimming removed 0 bases from V and 0 bases from J, with 8 bases in between. CDR1 and CDR2 from the germline V gene are SGHTS and YDEGEE. The DNA of the CDR3 is TGTGCCAGCAGCTTGGGGGCAGGTAGCACAGATACGCAGTATTTT. It encodes CASSLGAGSTDTQYF.

The chain recombines TRBV6-6 with TRBJ2-2, with D possibly being TRBD2 (5 bases). There are 14 residues in the CDR3. Trimming shortened V by 6 bases and J by 8 bases, and 16 bases separated the two germline ends. CDR1 is MNHNY, CDR2 SVGAGI, per germline (reference sequence). CDR3 amino acids: CASRETGLGGELFF. The CDR3 DNA follows: TGTGCCAGCAGGGAAACGGGGTTGGGGGGGGAGCTGTTTTTT.

The chain is built from TRBV30 and TRBJ2-7, with D uncertain. V was trimmed by 0 bases and J by 6 bases, leaving 15 bases between them. The V gene's germline CDR1 is GTSNPN and CDR2 SVGIG (reference sequence). This CDR3 spans 14 amino acids. CDR3 DNA sequence: TGTGCCTGGAGTGTAGTCGGCCTAGTCGGCGAGCAGTACTTC. Amino acid sequence: CAWSVVGLVGEQYF.

The chain employs TRBV30 and TRBJ2-1; 8 bases fit TRBD2. The CDR3 has 13 amino acids. CDR1 is GTSNPN and CDR2 is SVGIG in the germline V gene (reference sequence). Trimming at V came to 4 bases and at J to 4 bases, leaving 3 bases not matched to a gene. The DNA for the CDR3 is TGTGCCTGGAAGGCTAGCGGGTACAATGAGCAGTTCTTC. This translates into CAWKASGYNEQFF. Based on the CDR3 plus reference TRBV30 and TRBJ2-1, the full variable domain is SQTIHQWPATLVQPVGSPLSLECTVEGTSNPNLYWYRQAAGRGLQLLFYSVGIGQISSEVPQNLSASRPQDRQFILSSKKLLLSDSGFYLCAWKASGYNEQFFGPGTRLTVL.

The V and J genes are TRBV5-4 and TRBJ1-6; TRBD1 aligns across 7 bases. The V gene's germline CDR1 is SGHNT and CDR2 YYREEE (reference sequence). Trimming took 3 bases from V and 7 from J; bases not matched to a gene: 16. The CDR3 loop spans 18 amino acids. The DNA for the CDR3 is TGTGCCAGCAGCTCAGACAGACAGGGCACACTACTGAATTCACCCCTCCACTTT. Its translation is CASSSDRQGTLLNSPLHF.

V is TRBV28 and J is TRBJ2-4, with TRBD2 matching 7 bases. Germline CDR1 and CDR2: MDHEN and SYDVKM. There are 19 residues in the CDR3. With 4 bases clipped from V and 0 bases from J, the junction kept 15 bases outside the gene matches. Here the CDR3 DNA reads TGTGCCAGCAGTTCCCTCCCGCGGGCGGGGGTTCTAGCCAAAAACATTCAGTACTTC. Its translation: CASSSLPRAGVLAKNIQYF.

A remark on this clone: One end of the junction varies from germline; a read error may be responsible. The CDR3 region is CASSLRAPGQGHEKLFF. The CDR3, as DNA: TGTGCTAGCAGTTTGAGAGCTCCGGGACAGGGGCATGAAAAACTGTTTTTT. This sequence joins TRBV7-7 and TRBJ1-4; 10 bases are a match to TRBD1. CDR1 SSHAT and CDR2 FNYEAQ come from the germline V gene (reference sequence). There are 17 residues in the CDR3.

V and J are TRBV7-2 and TRBJ2-3; D not resolved. V was cut by 0 bases and J by 3 bases, with 4 bases left in between. The V gene's germline CDR1 is SGHTA and CDR2 FQGNSA. CDR3 length: 13 residues. CDR3 residues: CASSLARTDTQYF. The CDR3 DNA is TGTGCCAGCAGCTTAGCCAGAACAGATACGCAGTATTTT.

The gene calls are TRBV4-3 and TRBJ2-7; no clear D. The CDR3 length is 17 residues. In germline, CDR1 is LGHNA, CDR2 YSLEER. V was clipped by 0 bases and J by 3 bases, with 18 bases between them. The CDR3: CASSQDTDVMGSYEQYF. CDR3 coding DNA: TGCGCCAGCAGCCAAGATACCGACGTGATGGGCAGCTACGAGCAGTACTTC.

This clone was counted only a few times. The gene calls are TRBV5-6 and TRBJ2-1; D is ambiguous. Trimming pared 3 bases from V and 2 bases from J, leaving 18 bases between. This CDR3 has 17 residues. Germline values: CDR1 SGHDT, CDR2 YYEEEE. This CDR3 reads CASSSLGWAITYNEQFF. CDR3 coding DNA: TGTGCCAGCAGCTCATTGGGCTGGGCGATCACCTACAATGAGCAGTTCTTC.

CDR3 residues: CASSFRSPLYGYTF. The CDR3 coding sequence is TGTGCCAGCAGTTTCAGATCCCCCTTATATGGCTACACCTTC. The chain employs TRBV27 and TRBJ1-2; the D is unclear. The CDR3 length is 14 residues. CDR1 is MNHEY, CDR2 SMNVEV, per germline (reference sequence). V was cut by 3 bases and J by 5 bases, with 13 bases left in between.

The gene calls are TRBV15 and TRBJ1-6; D possibly corresponds to TRBD1 (6 bases). Germline V lookup: CDR1 LNHNV, CDR2 YYDKDF (reference sequence). V dropped 6 bases and J dropped 7 bases, with 13 bases sitting between them. The length of the CDR3 is 14 residues. The CDR3 region is CATSGGGRNSPLHF. The CDR3 bases are TGTGCCACCAGTGGGGGGGGCAGGAATTCACCCCTCCACTTT.

V usage is TRBV27 and J usage is TRBJ2-1; a weak D match, TRBD2 (6 bases). V lost 5 bases, J lost 3 bases, and 17 bases lay in between. The CDR3 has 16 residues. Germline-derived CDR1 and CDR2 are MNHEY and SMNVEV (reference sequence). The CDR3 DNA follows: TGTGCCAGCAGTGATAGTAAGAAGGACTACTACAATGAGCAGTTCTTC. Amino acid sequence: CASSDSKKDYYNEQFF.

The rearrangement uses TRBV6-5 and TRBJ2-7; 10 bases map to TRBD1. With 3 bases clipped from V and 3 bases from J, the junction kept 5 bases outside the gene matches. The germline V gene encodes CDR1 MNHEY and CDR2 SVGAGI. The CDR3 covers 15 residues. The CDR3: CASSYKRTGGYEQYF. The CDR3 DNA is TGTGCCAGCAGTTATAAACGGACAGGGGGCTACGAGCAGTACTTC.

This clone was counted a few times. The rearrangement uses TRBV7-2 and TRBJ2-5; 10 nucleotides line up with TRBD1. The J segment lost 3 bases and the V segment lost 5 bases, leaving 6 bases of the junction unmatched. This CDR3 spans 15 amino acids. CDR1 is SGHTA and CDR2 is FQGNSA in the germline V gene. CDR3 nucleotides: TGTGCCAGCAGCCCGTTCGGGACAGGGGAAGAGACCCAGTACTTC. Translation: CASSPFGTGEETQYF. The full variable domain, with the rest looked up from reference TRBV7-2 and TRBJ2-5, is GAGVSQSPSNKVTEKGKDVELRCDPISGHTALYWYRQSLGQGLEFLIYFQGNSAPDKSGLPSDRFSAERTGGSVSTLTIQRTQQEDSAVYLCASSPFGTGEETQYFGPGTRLLVL.

The chain links TRBV6-1 to TRBJ2-3; D gene uncertain. The V end lost 8 bases, the J end lost 1 base, and 13 bases lay between the germline ends. Germline CDR1 and CDR2: MNHNS and SASEGT. The CDR3 spans 14 residues. The CDR3 is CASQTTLGTDTQYF. The CDR3, as DNA: TGTGCCAGCCAAACAACCCTAGGCACAGATACGCAGTATTTT.